This TCR beta chain originates from a study of blood T cell repertoires in COVID-19. This CDR3 has 14 amino acids. Trimming left V 6 bases short and J 1 base short, with 12 bases between. Germline V gene sequence: CDR1 MDHEN, CDR2 SYDVKM. Produced via immunoSEQ multiplex PCR; TCRdb's table is partial and in-frame only. The table records 100,000 to 150,000 clones, about 81% of them present only once. The rearrangement links TRBV28 to TRBJ1-1; TRBD1 might be the D (5 bases). The sample comprised peripheral blood. The receptor was isolated from a woman aged 50 to 60 with acute or convalescent COVID-19. DNA for the CDR3: TGTGCCAGCAGCGATGGGGGGGAGAACACTGAAGCTTTCTTT. Its protein is CASSDGGENTEAFF.